This T cell receptor (beta chain) was recovered during a study of blood T cells in healthy people across ages. Germline CDR1 and CDR2: SGHVS and FNYEAQ. This CDR3 has 16 amino acids. V lost 1 base, J lost 3 bases, and 3 bases stayed unmatched. This clonotype was observed at least ten times. Sample-barcoded 5' priming and a J-beta primer mix drove a second PCR of 7 to 11 cycles. TCRdb reanalysed the 5' RACE reads using MiXCR and keeps one entry per CDR3 protein. The table shows some 890,000 distinct CDR3 sequences, with almost 30% occurring only once. The sample was also linked to a second study, of T cells of mothers and their children. That investigation notes: From each mother came over 9.5 million TCR beta CDR3 reads, and from each child came roughly 2.9 million.

The sample consisted of blood. This rearrangement joins TRBV7-6 to TRBJ2-3; TRBD2 agrees at 11 bases. This clonotype was obtained from a woman aged 40 to 50 in good health. CDR3 in DNA: TGTGCCAGCAGCTTAGGGACTAGCGGGTTTACAGATACGCAGTATTTT. Translation: CASSLGTSGFTDTQYF.